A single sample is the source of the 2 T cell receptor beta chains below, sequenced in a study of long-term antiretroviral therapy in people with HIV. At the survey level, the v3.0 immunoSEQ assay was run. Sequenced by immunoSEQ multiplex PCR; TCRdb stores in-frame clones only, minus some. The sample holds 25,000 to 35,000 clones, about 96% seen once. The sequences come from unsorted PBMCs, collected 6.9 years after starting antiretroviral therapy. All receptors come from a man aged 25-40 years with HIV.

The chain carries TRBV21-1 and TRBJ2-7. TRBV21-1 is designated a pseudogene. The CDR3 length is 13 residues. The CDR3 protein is CAGRDGDTYEQYF. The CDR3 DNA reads TGTGCCGGTAGGGACGGTGACACGTACGAGCAGTACTTC.

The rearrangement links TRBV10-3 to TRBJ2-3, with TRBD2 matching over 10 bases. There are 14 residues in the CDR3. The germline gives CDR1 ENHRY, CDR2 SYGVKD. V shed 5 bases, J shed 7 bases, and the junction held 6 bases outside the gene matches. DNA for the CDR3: TGTGCCATCAGTCCCAGCGGGGGGGCTTATACGCAGTATTTT. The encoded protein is CAISPSGGAYTQYF.